These 25 T cell receptor beta chains originate from one sample sequenced in a study of blood T cells in healthy people across ages. With a J-beta primer mix and a sample-barcoded 5' primer, a second PCR ran about 7 to 12 cycles. TCRdb reprocessed the 5' RACE reads with MiXCR, giving one entry per CDR3 protein. The sample contains about 780,000 distinct CDR3 sequences, about 42% of which appear only once. The sequenced sample consisted of blood. Every receptor here comes from a man at least 80 years old in good health.

In its sample, this clonotype was seen a few times. This sequence joins TRBV7-2 and TRBJ2-7; no clear D. V was cut by 2 bases and J by 4 bases, with 12 bases left in between. Germline values: CDR1 SGHTA, CDR2 FQGNSA. This CDR3 region has 14 residues. The CDR3 DNA reads TGTGCCAGCAGCTTACATCCTAGGGATTACGAGCAGTACTTC. Protein: CASSLHPRDYEQYF.

The rearrangement uses TRBV28 and TRBJ2-3; unclear D gene. Trimming cost V 7 bases and J 0 bases, with 17 bases left between them. The CDR3 consists of 16 residues. CDR1 and CDR2 (germline): MDHEN, SYDVKM. The CDR3 bases are TGTGCCAGCAACGACCTGGGGATGCGTAGCACAGATACGCAGTATTTT. This translates into CASNDLGMRSTDTQYF.

This clonotype was seen only a few times. Possible read error: a much larger clone is one base away. The chain uses TRBV29-1 and TRBJ2-1; TRBD2 matches 7 bases. This CDR3 spans 13 amino acids. With V trimmed by 6 bases and J by 12 bases, 14 bases remained unmatched. CDR1 SQVTM and CDR2 ANQGSEA come from the germline V gene. The CDR3 is CSVAAMGGVGQFF. CDR3 sequence (DNA): TGCAGCGTGGCCGCAATGGGGGGGGTTGGGCAGTTCTTC.

In this sample, this clonotype turned up many times. V usage is TRBV7-2 and J usage is TRBJ2-3, with no clear D. The CDR3 consists of 13 residues. Trimming removed 0 bases at V and 1 base at J, with 2 bases between. Germline V gene data show CDR1 as SGHTA and CDR2 as FQGNSA. The CDR3, as DNA: TGTGCCAGCAGCTTAGCGCGCACAGATACGCAGTATTTT. Protein product: CASSLARTDTQYF.

Only a few counts were recorded for this clonotype. V and J are TRBV10-3 and TRBJ1-5; possibly TRBD1 for D (6 bases). Looked up from germline, CDR1 is ENHRY and CDR2 is SYGVKD. The V end was cut by 6 bases, the J end by 5 bases, with 17 bases between. The CDR3 is 15 amino acids. The CDR3 coding sequence is TGTGCCATCAGGAGTGACAGGTCTCAGGATCAGCCCCAGCATTTT. It yields the protein CAIRSDRSQDQPQHF.

This chain joins TRBV28 and TRBJ2-4, with 10 bases identical to TRBD2. The J call may not be correct, given that the DNA end is closer to TRBJ2-7. CDR3 length: 18 residues. Germline V gene sequence: CDR1 MDHEN, CDR2 SYDVKM. CDR3 coding DNA: TGTGCCAGCAGTTCGGGCCGAAGGGGACTAGCGTATTCCTACGAGCAGTACTTC. Protein sequence: CASSSGRRGLAYSYEQYF.

The V call is TRBV5-1, the J call TRBJ2-1; 7 bases fit TRBD2. After removal of 0 bases from V and 4 bases from J, the junction contained 4 bases not matched to a gene. Germline V CDR1 and CDR2: SGHRS, YFSETQ. The CDR3 is 15 amino acids. The CDR3 nucleotides are TGCGCCAGCAGCTTGGAACTAGCGATATACAATGAGCAGTTCTTC. Amino acids: CASSLELAIYNEQFF.

The rearrangement joins TRBV6-2 or TRBV6-3 to TRBJ2-5, with D unresolved. Deletions cut 6 bases from V and 1 base from J, with 15 bases between. The CDR3 runs 15 residues. Germline-derived CDR1 and CDR2 are MNHEY and SVGEGT. The CDR3 sequence: CASSSTTGFQETQYF. In DNA, the CDR3 is TGTGCCAGCAGCTCGACGACCGGGTTCCAAGAGACCCAGTACTTC.

This clonotype was detected only a few times. The chain couples TRBV7-2 to TRBJ2-3, with 8 nucleotides matching TRBD1. Germline trimming cut 5 bases from V and 2 bases from J; bases unmatched to any gene: 6. This CDR3 is built from 15 residues. The V gene's germline CDR1 is SGHTA and CDR2 FQGNSA. CDR3: CASSPQGQVTDTQYF. The CDR3 DNA reads TGTGCCAGCAGCCCCCAGGGACAGGTCACAGATACGCAGTATTTT.

DNA of the CDR3: TGTGCCAGCAGCTTAAAGAGGTTCCGCGCTAGCGGGGGCAAAGAGACCCAGTACTTC. It codes for CASSLKRFRASGGKETQYF. The chain recombines TRBV13 with TRBJ2-5; 10 bases are a match to TRBD2. The ends lost 2 bases at V and 3 bases at J; junction bases unmatched: 15. CDR3 length: 19 amino acids. Germline CDR1 reads PRHDT; CDR2 reads FYEKMQ (reference sequence). Based on the CDR3 plus reference TRBV13 and TRBJ2-5, the full variable domain is AAGVIQSPRHLIKEKRETATLKCYPIPRHDTVYWYQQGPGQDPQFLISFYEKMQSDKGSIPDRFSAQQFSDYHSELNMSSLELGDSALYFCASSLKRFRASGGKETQYFGPGTRLLVL.

In its sample, this clonotype was seen a few times. The chain joins TRBV12-3 or TRBV12-4 to TRBJ2-2, with 8 bases fitting TRBD1. V was pared by 0 bases and J by 3 bases, with 6 bases of the junction left unmatched. The CDR3 length is 17 residues. In DNA, the CDR3 is TGTGCCAGCAGTTTAGCGGCAGGGGGCGCGGACACCGGGGAGCTGTTTTTT. As protein: CASSLAAGGADTGELFF.

This clonotype has a handful of counts. J is TRBJ2-2 and V is TRBV5-1, with D possibly called TRBD1 or TRBD2 (5 bases each). Germline lookup yields CDR1 SGHRS and CDR2 YFSETQ. Deletions cut 3 bases from V and 0 bases from J, with 9 bases between. The CDR3 runs to 15 residues. The CDR3 region is CASSSRDPNTGELFF. Written as DNA, the CDR3 is TGCGCCAGCAGCTCCAGGGACCCGAACACCGGGGAGCTGTTTTTT. Supplemented by reference TRBV5-1 and TRBJ2-2, the full variable domain reads KAGVTQTPRYLIKTRGQQVTLSCSPISGHRSVSWYQQTPGQGLQFLFEYFSETQRNKGNFPGRFSGRQFSNSRSEMNVSTLELGDSALYLCASSSRDPNTGELFFGEGSRLTVL.

J is TRBJ2-7 and V is TRBV7-9; either TRBD1 or TRBD2 may supply D (5 bases each). Judging by the DNA end, TRBJ2-5 fits better; the J call may be wrong. The CDR3 loop spans 12 amino acids. Germline CDR1 SEHNR, CDR2 FQNEAQ (reference sequence). CDR3 in DNA: TGTGCCAGCAGTAGGGGAGCCGAGACCCAGTACTTC. Its protein product is CASSRGAETQYF.

This clonotype was detected a few times. The chain recombines TRBV27 with TRBJ2-3; TRBD2 agrees at 15 bases. Trimming took 4 bases from V and 8 from J; bases not matched to a gene: 13. The CDR3 is 18 amino acids. CDR1 and CDR2 (germline): MNHEY, SMNVEV (reference sequence). DNA of the CDR3: TGTGCCAGCAGTTCGGGACTAGCGGGAGGTTCTGTTGGGGGTACGCAGTATTTT. Amino acid sequence: CASSSGLAGGSVGGTQYF.

This clonotype was observed a few times. Here the CDR3 DNA reads TGCAGTGCAGCCCTCCTAGCGGAGCCATCCTACGAGCAGTACTTC. This encodes CSAALLAEPSYEQYF. The chain joins TRBV20-1 to TRBJ2-7, with 7 nucleotides matching TRBD2. The length of the CDR3 is 15 residues. J lost 1 base, V lost 6 bases, and 12 bases had no gene match. CDR1 and CDR2 from the germline V gene are DFQATT and SNEGSKA (reference sequence).

This clonotype has more than one count but fewer than ten. V gene TRBV6-1 combines with J gene TRBJ1-1; D not resolved. Germline assignment: CDR1 MNHNS and CDR2 SASEGT. V was trimmed by 5 bases and J by 4 bases, leaving 26 bases between them. CDR3 length: 18 amino acids. CDR3 sequence: CASSRRYPGSSEGTEAFF. The CDR3 DNA is TGTGCCAGCAGTCGTCGCTACCCTGGGTCGAGCGAAGGCACTGAAGCTTTCTTT.

The DNA for the CDR3 is TGTGCCAGCAGTGAAAGACAGGCAGAGACCCAGTACTTC. Its protein product is CASSERQAETQYF. The J gene is TRBJ2-5, the V gene TRBV2; tentative D call: TRBD1 (6 bases). Germline-derived CDR1 and CDR2 are SNHLY and FYNNEI. The germline V and J ends were trimmed by 2 bases and 4 bases, with 8 bases remaining between them. The CDR3 covers 13 residues. The entire variable domain, with the rest obtained from reference TRBV2 and TRBJ2-5, is as follows: EPEVTQTPSHQVTQMGQEVILRCVPISNHLYFYWYRQILGQKVEFLVSFYNNEISEKSEIFDDQFSVERPDGSNFTLKIRSTKLEDSAMYFCASSERQAETQYFGPGTRLLVL.

This clonotype showed up just once. This chain uses TRBV12-3 or TRBV12-4 with TRBJ2-3; 8 positions agree with TRBD2. CDR3 size: 14 residues. With 4 bases clipped from V and 4 bases from J, the junction kept 4 bases outside the gene matches. In DNA form, the CDR3 reads TGTGCCAGCAGTTCGCGGGAGGAAGCAGATACGCAGTATTTT. Translating gives CASSSREEADTQYF.

This chain connects TRBV20-1 to TRBJ2-5; 9 nucleotides align to TRBD2. CDR3 length: 15 amino acids. V was clipped by 5 bases and J by 2 bases; unmatched bases: 9. Germline CDR1 and CDR2: DFQATT and SNEGSKA (reference sequence). The CDR3 here is CSAHPPSGDQETQYF. The CDR3 DNA sequence: TGCAGTGCTCACCCCCCTAGCGGGGATCAAGAGACCCAGTACTTC.

This clonotype was detected a few times. The chain recombines TRBV5-1 with TRBJ2-1, with unresolved D. There are 17 residues in the CDR3. V shed 5 bases and J shed 2 bases, with 20 bases lying between them. Per the germline V gene, CDR1 is SGHRS and CDR2 is YFSETQ. As DNA, the CDR3 is TGCGCCAGCAGTTCAATGGGTCCGGAGATCCCCTACAATGAGCAGTTCTTC. Translated: CASSSMGPEIPYNEQFF. The full variable domain, completed using reference TRBV5-1 and TRBJ2-1, is KAGVTQTPRYLIKTRGQQVTLSCSPISGHRSVSWYQQTPGQGLQFLFEYFSETQRNKGNFPGRFSGRQFSNSRSEMNVSTLELGDSALYLCASSSMGPEIPYNEQFFGPGTRLTVL.

This chain's CDR3 is CASSLVRGGSYEQYF. DNA for the CDR3: TGCGCCAGCAGCTTGGTACGGGGAGGGTCCTACGAGCAGTACTTC. The chain links TRBV5-1 to TRBJ2-5, with TRBD2 identical over 7 bases. The better agreement between TRBJ2-7 and the DNA end casts doubt on the J call. This CDR3 contains 15 residues. Germline loops: CDR1 SGHRS, CDR2 YFSETQ.

CDR3 sequence (DNA): TGTGCCTGGGTCTCTAACTATGGCTACACCTTC. Protein: CAWVSNYGYTF. This rearrangement joins TRBV30 to TRBJ1-2; D remains ambiguous. Per germline, CDR1 GTSNPN and CDR2 SVGIG (reference sequence). V was shortened by 5 bases and J by 0 bases, with 4 bases between the two germline ends. There are 11 residues in the CDR3.

The chain uses TRBV9 and TRBJ2-1, with TRBD1 identical over 8 bases. The CDR3 length is 17 residues. The V segment lost 0 bases and the J segment 5 bases; nucleotides outside the gene matches: 10. Germline V gives CDR1 SGDLS, CDR2 YYNGEE. For the CDR3, the DNA is TGTGCCAGCAGCGTAGGAATTTGGGGGACAGGAAACAATGAGCAGTTCTTC. It translates to CASSVGIWGTGNNEQFF.

This clonotype has only a few counts. The chain links TRBV5-6 to TRBJ2-5; TRBD1 might be the D (7 bases). The J call may be mistaken, given a closer DNA end match to TRBJ2-7. CDR1 and CDR2 from the germline V gene are SGHDT and YYEEEE. This CDR3 comprises 14 residues. CDR3 region: CASSFSGGGYEQYF. The DNA for the CDR3 is TGTGCCAGCAGCTTCTCAGGGGGAGGCTACGAGCAGTACTTC.

This clonotype was seen more than once but under ten times. The chain combines TRBV3-1 with TRBJ2-7; the match to TRBD2 covers 7 bases. The CDR3 consists of 15 residues. Unmatched junction bases numbered 4, after V lost 0 bases and J lost 2 bases. Germline CDR1 reads LGHDT; CDR2 reads YNNKEL (reference sequence). This chain's CDR3 is CASSQDSGPPYEQYF. The CDR3 DNA reads as TGTGCCAGCAGCCAAGATAGCGGGCCCCCCTACGAGCAGTACTTC.